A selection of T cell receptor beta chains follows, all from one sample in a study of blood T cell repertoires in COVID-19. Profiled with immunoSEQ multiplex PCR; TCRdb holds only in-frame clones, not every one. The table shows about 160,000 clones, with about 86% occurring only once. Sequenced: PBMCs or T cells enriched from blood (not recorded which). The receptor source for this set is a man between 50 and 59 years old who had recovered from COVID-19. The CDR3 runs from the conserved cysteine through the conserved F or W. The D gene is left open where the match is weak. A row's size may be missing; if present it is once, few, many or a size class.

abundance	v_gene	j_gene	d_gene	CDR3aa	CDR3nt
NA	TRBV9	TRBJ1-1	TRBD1	CASSVLQGANTEAFF	TGTGCCAGCAGCGTATTGCAGGGGGCGAACACTGAAGCTTTCTTT
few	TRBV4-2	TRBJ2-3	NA	CASSQGGPTDTQYF	TGTGCCAGCAGCCAGGGGGGGCCTACAGATACGCAGTATTTT
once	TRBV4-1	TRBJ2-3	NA	CASSPLHGGTDTQYF	TGCGCCAGCAGCCCTCTACACGGAGGTACAGATACGCAGTATTTT
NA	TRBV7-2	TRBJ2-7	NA	CASSGLGSSYEQYF	TGTGCCAGCAGCGGACTGGGGAGCTCCTACGAGCAGTACTTC
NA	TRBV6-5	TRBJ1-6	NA	CASTTKSSYNSPLHF	TGTGCCAGTACTACCAAGAGCTCCTATAATTCACCCCTCCACTTT
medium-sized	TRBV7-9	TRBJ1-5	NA	CASSSVYSNQPQHF	TGTGCCAGCAGCTCGGTTTATAGCAATCAGCCCCAGCATTTT
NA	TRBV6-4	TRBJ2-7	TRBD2	CASSLSGGGLYEQYF	TGTGCCAGCAGTCTAAGCGGGGGGGGACTCTACGAGCAGTACTTC
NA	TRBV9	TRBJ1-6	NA	CASSVTGNSPLHF	TGTGCCAGCAGCGTAACAGGGAATTCACCCCTCCACTTT
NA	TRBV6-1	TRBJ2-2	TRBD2	CASSENLAGGNTGELFF	TGTGCCAGCAGTGAAAACCTAGCGGGTGGAAACACCGGGGAGCTGTTTTTT
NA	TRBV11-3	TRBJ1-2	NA	CASSFRGSYGYTF	TGTGCCAGCAGCTTTCGGGGGTCTTATGGCTACACCTTC
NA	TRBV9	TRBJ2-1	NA	CASSVGQVSDEQFF	TGTGCCAGCAGCGTTGGCCAGGTCTCCGATGAGCAGTTCTTC